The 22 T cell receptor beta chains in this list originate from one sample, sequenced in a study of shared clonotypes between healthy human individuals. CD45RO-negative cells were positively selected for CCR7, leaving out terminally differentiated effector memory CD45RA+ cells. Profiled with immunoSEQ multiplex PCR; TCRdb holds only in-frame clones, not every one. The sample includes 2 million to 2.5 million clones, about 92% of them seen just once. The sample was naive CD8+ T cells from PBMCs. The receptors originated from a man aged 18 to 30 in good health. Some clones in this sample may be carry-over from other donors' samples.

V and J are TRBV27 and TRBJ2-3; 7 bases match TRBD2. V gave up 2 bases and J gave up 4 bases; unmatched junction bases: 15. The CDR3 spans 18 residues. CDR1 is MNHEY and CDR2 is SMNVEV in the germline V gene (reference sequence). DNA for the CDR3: TGTGCCAGCAGTTTAATTGGCCCCCCGGGACTAAGCCCAGATACGCAGTATTTT. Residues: CASSLIGPPGLSPDTQYF.

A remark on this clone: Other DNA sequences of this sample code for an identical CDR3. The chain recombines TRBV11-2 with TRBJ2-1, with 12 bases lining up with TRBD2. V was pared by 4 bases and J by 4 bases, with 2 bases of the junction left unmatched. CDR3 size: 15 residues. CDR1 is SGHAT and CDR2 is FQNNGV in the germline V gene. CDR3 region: CASSWTSGTYNEQFF. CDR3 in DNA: TGTGCCAGCAGCTGGACTAGCGGGACTTACAATGAGCAGTTCTTC. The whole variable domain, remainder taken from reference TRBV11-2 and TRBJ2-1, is EAGVAQSPRYKIIEKRQSVAFWCNPISGHATLYWYQQILGQGPKLLIQFQNNGVVDDSQLPKDRFSAERLKGVDSTLKIQPAKLEDSAVYLCASSWTSGTYNEQFFGPGTRLTVL.

CDR3: CASSSDLSYEQYF. The CDR3 nucleotides read TGTGCCAGCAGCTCCGACCTCTCCTACGAGCAGTACTTC. The gene calls are TRBV7-9 and TRBJ2-7; D is unresolved. Germline assignment: CDR1 SEHNR and CDR2 FQNEAQ (reference sequence). The CDR3 totals 13 residues. Trimming removed 4 bases at V and 0 bases at J, with 7 bases between.

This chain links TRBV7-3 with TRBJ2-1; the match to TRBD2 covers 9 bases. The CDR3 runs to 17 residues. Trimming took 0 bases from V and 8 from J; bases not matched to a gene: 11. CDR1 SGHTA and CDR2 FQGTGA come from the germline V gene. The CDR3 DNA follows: TGTGCCAGCAGCTTAACCCCTGGACTAGCGAAACTCCATGAGCAGTTCTTC. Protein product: CASSLTPGLAKLHEQFF.

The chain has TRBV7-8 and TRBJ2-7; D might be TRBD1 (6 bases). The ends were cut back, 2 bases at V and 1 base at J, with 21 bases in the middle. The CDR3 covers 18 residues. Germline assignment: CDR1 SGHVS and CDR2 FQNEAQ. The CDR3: CASSLPTGQNDGSYEQYF. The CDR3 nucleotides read TGTGCCAGCAGCTTACCAACCGGACAGAATGATGGTTCCTACGAGCAGTACTTC. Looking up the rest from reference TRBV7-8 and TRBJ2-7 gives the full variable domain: GAGVSQSPRYKVAKRGQDVALRCDPISGHVSLFWYQQALGQGPEFLTYFQNEAQLDKSGLPSDRFFAERPEGSVSTLKIQRTQQEDSAVYLCASSLPTGQNDGSYEQYFGPGTRLTVT.

In DNA, the CDR3 is TGCGCCAGCAGCGAGTTCGGCTCCTACGAGCAGTACTTC. As protein: CASSEFGSYEQYF. The chain links TRBV5-1 to TRBJ2-7; unclear D gene. Germline loops: CDR1 SGHRS, CDR2 YFSETQ. V was trimmed by 4 bases and J by 0 bases, leaving 8 bases between them. The length of the CDR3 is 13 residues.

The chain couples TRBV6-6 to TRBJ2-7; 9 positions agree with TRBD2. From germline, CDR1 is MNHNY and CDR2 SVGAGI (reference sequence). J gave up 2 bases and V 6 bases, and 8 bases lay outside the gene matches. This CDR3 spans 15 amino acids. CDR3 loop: CASSPGASGTYEQYF. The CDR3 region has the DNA TGTGCCAGCAGCCCCGGAGCTAGCGGGACCTACGAGCAGTACTTC.

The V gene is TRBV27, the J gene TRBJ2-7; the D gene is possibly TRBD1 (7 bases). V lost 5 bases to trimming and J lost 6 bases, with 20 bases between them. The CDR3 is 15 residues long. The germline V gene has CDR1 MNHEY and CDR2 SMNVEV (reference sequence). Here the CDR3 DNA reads TGTGCCAGCAGTCCCCGGACAGGCTGGGGACTCGAGCAGTACTTC. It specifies CASSPRTGWGLEQYF.

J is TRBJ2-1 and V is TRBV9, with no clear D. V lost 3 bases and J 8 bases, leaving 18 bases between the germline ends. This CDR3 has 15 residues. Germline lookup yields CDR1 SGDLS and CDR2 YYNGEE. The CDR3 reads CASSDRPRAVHEQFF. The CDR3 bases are TGTGCCAGCAGCGACCGACCAAGGGCGGTGCATGAGCAGTTCTTC.

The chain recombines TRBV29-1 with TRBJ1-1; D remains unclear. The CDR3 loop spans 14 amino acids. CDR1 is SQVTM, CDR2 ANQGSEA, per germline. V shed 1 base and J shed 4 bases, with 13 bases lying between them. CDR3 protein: CSVEALGDSTEAFF. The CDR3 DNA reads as TGCAGCGTTGAAGCTCTAGGTGATAGCACTGAAGCTTTCTTT.

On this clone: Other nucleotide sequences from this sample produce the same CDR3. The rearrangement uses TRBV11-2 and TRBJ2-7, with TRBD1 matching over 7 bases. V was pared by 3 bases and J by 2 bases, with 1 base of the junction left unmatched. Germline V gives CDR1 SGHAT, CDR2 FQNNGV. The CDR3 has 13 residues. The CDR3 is CASSLGTAYEQYF. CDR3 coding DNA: TGTGCCAGCAGCTTGGGGACAGCCTACGAGCAGTACTTC.

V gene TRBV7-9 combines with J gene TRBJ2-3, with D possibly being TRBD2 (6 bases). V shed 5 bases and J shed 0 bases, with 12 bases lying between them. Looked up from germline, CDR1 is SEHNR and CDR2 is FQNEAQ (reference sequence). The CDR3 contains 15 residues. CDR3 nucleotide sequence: TGTGCCAGCAGCGGCGGGGTCCTGAGCACAGATACGCAGTATTTT. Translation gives CASSGGVLSTDTQYF. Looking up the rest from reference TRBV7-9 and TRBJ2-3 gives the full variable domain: DTGVSQNPRHKITKRGQNVTFRCDPISEHNRLYWYRQTLGQGPEFLTYFQNEAQLEKSRLLSDRFSAERPKGSFSTLEIQRTEQGDSAMYLCASSGGVLSTDTQYFGPGTRLTVL.

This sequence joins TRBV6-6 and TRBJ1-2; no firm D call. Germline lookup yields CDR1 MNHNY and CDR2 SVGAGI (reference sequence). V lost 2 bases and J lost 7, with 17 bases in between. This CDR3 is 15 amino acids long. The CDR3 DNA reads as TGTGCCAGCAGTTACGTAGCCATCCCAAAATCTGGCTACACCTTC. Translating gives CASSYVAIPKSGYTF.

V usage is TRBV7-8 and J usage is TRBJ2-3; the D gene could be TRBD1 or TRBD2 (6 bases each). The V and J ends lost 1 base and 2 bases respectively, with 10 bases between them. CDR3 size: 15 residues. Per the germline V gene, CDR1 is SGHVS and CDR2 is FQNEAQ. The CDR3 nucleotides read TGTGCCAGCAGCTTAGTGGGGGGCGACACAGATACGCAGTATTTT. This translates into CASSLVGGDTDTQYF.

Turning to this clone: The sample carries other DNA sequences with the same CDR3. In DNA, the CDR3 is TGTGCCAGCAGTTACAATGAGCAGTTCTTC. Translated, it gives CASSYNEQFF. V and J are TRBV7-9 and TRBJ2-1; D is undetermined. Germline V gene lookup returns CDR1 SEHNR and CDR2 FQNEAQ (reference sequence). This CDR3 has 10 residues. V was cut by 6 bases and J by 4 bases, with 1 base left in between.

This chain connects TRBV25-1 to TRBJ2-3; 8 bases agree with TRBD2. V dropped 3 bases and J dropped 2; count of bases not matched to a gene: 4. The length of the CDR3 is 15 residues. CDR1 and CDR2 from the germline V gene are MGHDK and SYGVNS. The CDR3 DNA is TGTGCCAGCAGTGATAGGCGGGAGGACACAGATACGCAGTATTTT. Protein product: CASSDRREDTDTQYF.

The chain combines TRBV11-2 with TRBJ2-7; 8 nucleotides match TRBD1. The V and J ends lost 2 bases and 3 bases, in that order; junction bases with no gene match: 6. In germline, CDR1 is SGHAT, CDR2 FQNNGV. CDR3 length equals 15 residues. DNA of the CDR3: TGTGCCAGCAGCTTAACGTTGGACAGGGACTACGAGCAGTACTTC. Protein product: CASSLTLDRDYEQYF.

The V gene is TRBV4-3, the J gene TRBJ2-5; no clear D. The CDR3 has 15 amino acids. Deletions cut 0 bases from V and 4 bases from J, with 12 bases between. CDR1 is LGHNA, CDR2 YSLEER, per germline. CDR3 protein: CASSQDAESPETQYF. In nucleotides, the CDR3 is TGCGCCAGCAGCCAAGACGCGGAGAGTCCAGAGACCCAGTACTTC.

This CDR3 is CASSSMAYGAKNIQYF. DNA for the CDR3: TGCGCCAGCAGCTCCATGGCCTACGGAGCCAAAAACATTCAGTACTTC. The rearrangement uses TRBV5-1 and TRBJ2-4; D is uncertain. V was clipped by 3 bases and J by 0 bases, with 13 bases between them. CDR1 and CDR2 (germline): SGHRS, YFSETQ. This CDR3 is 16 amino acids long.

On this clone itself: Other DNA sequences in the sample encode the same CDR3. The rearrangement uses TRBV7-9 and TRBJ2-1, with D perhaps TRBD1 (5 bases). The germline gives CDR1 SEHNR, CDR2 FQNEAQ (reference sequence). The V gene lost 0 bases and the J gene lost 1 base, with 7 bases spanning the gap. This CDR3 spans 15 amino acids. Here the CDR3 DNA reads TGTGCCAGCAGCTTAGCGCAGGGATCCTACAATGAGCAGTTCTTC. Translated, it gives CASSLAQGSYNEQFF. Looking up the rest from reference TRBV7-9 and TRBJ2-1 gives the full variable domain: DTGVSQNPRHKITKRGQNVTFRCDPISEHNRLYWYRQTLGQGPEFLTYFQNEAQLEKSRLLSDRFSAERPKGSFSTLEIQRTEQGDSAMYLCASSLAQGSYNEQFFGPGTRLTVL.

The DNA of the CDR3 is TGTGCCATCAGTGAGTCGCGGACTAGCGGCACAGATACGCAGTATTTT. Its translation: CAISESRTSGTDTQYF. The chain combines TRBV10-3 with TRBJ2-3; 9 nucleotides match TRBD2. Germline loops: CDR1 ENHRY, CDR2 SYGVKD. V shed 0 bases, J shed 1 base, and the junction held 2 bases outside the gene matches. The CDR3 loop spans 16 amino acids.

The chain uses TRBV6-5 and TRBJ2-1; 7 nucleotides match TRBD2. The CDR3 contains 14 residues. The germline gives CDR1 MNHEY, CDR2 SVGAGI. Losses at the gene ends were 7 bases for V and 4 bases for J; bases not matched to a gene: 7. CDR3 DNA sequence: TGTGCCAGCACCACCGGGACTACTTACAATGAGCAGTTCTTC. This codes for CASTTGTTYNEQFF.